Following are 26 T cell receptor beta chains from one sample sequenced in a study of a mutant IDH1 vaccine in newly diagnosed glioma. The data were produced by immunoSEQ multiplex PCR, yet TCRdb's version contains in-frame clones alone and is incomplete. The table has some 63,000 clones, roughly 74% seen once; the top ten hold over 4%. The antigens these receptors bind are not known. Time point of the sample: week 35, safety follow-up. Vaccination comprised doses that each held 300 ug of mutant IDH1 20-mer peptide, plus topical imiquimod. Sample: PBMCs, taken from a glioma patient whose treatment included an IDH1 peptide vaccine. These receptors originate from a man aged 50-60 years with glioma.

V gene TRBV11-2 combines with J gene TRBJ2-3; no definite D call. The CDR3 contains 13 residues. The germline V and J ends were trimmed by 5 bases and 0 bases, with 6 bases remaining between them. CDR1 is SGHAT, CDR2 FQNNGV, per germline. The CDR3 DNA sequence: TGTGCCAGCAGCCCCACCAGCACAGATACGCAGTATTTT. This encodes CASSPTSTDTQYF.

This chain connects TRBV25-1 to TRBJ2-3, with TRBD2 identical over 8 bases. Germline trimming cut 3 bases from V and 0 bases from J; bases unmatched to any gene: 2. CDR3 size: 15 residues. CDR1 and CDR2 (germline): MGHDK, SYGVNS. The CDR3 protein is CASSDAGGSTDTQYF. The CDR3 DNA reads TGTGCCAGCAGTGATGCGGGGGGAAGCACAGATACGCAGTATTTT.

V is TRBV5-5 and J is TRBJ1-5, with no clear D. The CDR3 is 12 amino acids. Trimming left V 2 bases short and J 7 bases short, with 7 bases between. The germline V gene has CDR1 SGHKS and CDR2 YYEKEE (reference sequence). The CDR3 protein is CASSFDRQPQHF. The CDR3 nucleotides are TGTGCCAGCAGCTTCGATAGACAGCCCCAGCATTTT.

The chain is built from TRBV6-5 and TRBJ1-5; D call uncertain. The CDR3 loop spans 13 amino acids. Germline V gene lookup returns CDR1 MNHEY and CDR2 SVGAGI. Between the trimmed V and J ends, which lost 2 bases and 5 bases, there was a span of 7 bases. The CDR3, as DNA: TGTGCCAGCAGTTACAGCCGAGATCAGCCCCAGCATTTT. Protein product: CASSYSRDQPQHF.

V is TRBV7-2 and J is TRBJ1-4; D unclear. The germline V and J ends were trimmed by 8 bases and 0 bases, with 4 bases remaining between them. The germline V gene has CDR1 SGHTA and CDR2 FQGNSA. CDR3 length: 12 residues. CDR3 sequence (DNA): TGTGCCAGCGGGACAACTAATGAAAAACTGTTTTTT. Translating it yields CASGTTNEKLFF.

This CDR3 is CASSPVSGGADEQFF. DNA of the CDR3: TGTGCCAGTAGTCCCGTCAGCGGGGGGGCCGATGAGCAGTTCTTC. The V gene is TRBV19, the J gene TRBJ2-1; 10 bases map to TRBD2. The CDR3 loop spans 15 amino acids. The germline V gene encodes CDR1 LNHDA and CDR2 SQIVND (reference sequence). With 5 bases clipped from V and 8 bases from J, the junction kept 9 bases outside the gene matches.

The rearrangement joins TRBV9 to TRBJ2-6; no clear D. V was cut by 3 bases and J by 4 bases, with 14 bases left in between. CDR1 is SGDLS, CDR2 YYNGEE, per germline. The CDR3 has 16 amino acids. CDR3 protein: CASSGPPLAGANVLTF. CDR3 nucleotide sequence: TGTGCCAGCAGCGGCCCCCCATTGGCGGGGGCCAACGTCCTGACTTTC.

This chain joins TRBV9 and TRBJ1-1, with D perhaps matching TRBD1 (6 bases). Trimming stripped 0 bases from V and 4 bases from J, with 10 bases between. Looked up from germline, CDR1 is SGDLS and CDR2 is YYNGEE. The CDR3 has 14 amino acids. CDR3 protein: CASSVVTGSTEAFF. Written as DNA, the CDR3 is TGTGCCAGCAGCGTAGTAACAGGGAGCACTGAAGCTTTCTTT.

DNA of the CDR3: TGTGCCAGCGTTCGGACTTTACGTTACGAGCAGTACTTC. Encoded protein: CASVRTLRYEQYF. The chain recombines TRBV25-1 with TRBJ2-7; tentatively, D is TRBD2 (5 bases). This CDR3 region has 13 residues. Per germline, CDR1 MGHDK and CDR2 SYGVNS. V lost 8 bases to trimming and J lost 4 bases, with 15 bases between them.

In DNA, the CDR3 is TGTGCCAGTAGTATAACGCACAGAGACAATGAAAAACTGTTTTTT. Amino acid sequence: CASSITHRDNEKLFF. This chain links TRBV19 with TRBJ1-4; D gene ambiguous. This CDR3 has 15 amino acids. Germline lookup yields CDR1 LNHDA and CDR2 SQIVND (reference sequence). Deletions cut 2 bases from V and 5 bases from J, with 12 bases between.

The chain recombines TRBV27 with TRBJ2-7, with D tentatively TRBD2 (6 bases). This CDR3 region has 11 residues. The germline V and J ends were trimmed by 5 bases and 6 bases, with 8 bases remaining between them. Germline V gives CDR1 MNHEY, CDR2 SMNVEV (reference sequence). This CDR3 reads CASSLGGEQYF. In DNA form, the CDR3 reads TGTGCCAGCAGTCTCGGGGGCGAGCAGTACTTC.

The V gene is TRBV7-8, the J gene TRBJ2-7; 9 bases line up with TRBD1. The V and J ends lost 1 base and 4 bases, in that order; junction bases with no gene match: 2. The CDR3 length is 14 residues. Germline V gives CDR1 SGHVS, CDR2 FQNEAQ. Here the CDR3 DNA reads TGTGCCAGCAGCTTAGTGGGACAGGGTTACGAGCAGTACTTC. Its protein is CASSLVGQGYEQYF.

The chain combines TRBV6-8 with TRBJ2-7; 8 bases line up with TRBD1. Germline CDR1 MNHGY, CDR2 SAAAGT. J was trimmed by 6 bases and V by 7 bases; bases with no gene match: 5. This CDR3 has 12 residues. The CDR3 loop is CASTRTGSEQYF. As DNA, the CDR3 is TGTGCCAGCACCAGGACAGGGAGCGAGCAGTACTTC.

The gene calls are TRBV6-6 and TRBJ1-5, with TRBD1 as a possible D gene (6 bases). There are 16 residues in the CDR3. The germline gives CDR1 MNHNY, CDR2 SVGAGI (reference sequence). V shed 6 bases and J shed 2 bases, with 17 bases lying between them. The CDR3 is CASRSRGAGGNQPQHF. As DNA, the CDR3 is TGTGCCAGCAGGTCCAGGGGAGCAGGGGGCAATCAGCCCCAGCATTTT.

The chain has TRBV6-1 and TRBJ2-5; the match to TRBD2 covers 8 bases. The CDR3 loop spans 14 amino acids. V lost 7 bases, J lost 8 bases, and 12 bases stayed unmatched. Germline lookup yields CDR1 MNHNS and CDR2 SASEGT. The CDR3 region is CASTPGGGIPTQYF. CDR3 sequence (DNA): TGTGCCAGCACCCCCGGCGGGGGGATTCCAACCCAGTACTTC.

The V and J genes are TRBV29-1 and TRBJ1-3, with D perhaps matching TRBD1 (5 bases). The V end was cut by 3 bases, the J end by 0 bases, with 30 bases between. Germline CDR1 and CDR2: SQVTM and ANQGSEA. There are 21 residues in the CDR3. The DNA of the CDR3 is TGCAGCGTTGAGTACAGGACGGGAAGACGCTCCTTAACTTTCTCTGGAAACACCATATATTTT. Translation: CSVEYRTGRRSLTFSGNTIYF.

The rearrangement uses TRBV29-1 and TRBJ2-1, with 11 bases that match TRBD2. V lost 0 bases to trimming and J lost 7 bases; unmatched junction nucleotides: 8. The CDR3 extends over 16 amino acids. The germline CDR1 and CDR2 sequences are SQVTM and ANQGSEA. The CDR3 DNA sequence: TGCAGCGTTGAAGACCCGACTAGCGGGGCTTGGAATGAGCAGTTCTTC. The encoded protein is CSVEDPTSGAWNEQFF.

The CDR3 loop is CASSISGGRGELFF. CDR3 sequence (DNA): TGTGCCAGTAGTATCAGCGGGGGACGAGGGGAGCTGTTTTTT. The rearrangement joins TRBV19 to TRBJ2-2; 8 bases fit TRBD2. CDR1 is LNHDA and CDR2 is SQIVND in the germline V gene (reference sequence). The CDR3 covers 14 residues. The junction had 5 bases not matched to a gene; V was cut back by 3 bases and J by 8 bases.

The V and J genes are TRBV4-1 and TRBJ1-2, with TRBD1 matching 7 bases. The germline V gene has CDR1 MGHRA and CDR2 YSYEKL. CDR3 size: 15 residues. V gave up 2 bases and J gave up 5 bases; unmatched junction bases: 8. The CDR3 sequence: CASSQYVQGPYGYTF. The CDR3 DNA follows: TGCGCCAGCAGCCAATACGTACAGGGGCCATATGGCTACACCTTC.

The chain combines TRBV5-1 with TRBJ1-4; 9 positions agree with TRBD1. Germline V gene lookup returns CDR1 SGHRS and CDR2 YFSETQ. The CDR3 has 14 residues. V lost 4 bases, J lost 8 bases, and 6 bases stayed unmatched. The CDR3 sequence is CASSQGQGGEKLFF. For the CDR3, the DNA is TGCGCCAGCAGCCAGGGACAGGGTGGGGAAAAACTGTTTTTT.

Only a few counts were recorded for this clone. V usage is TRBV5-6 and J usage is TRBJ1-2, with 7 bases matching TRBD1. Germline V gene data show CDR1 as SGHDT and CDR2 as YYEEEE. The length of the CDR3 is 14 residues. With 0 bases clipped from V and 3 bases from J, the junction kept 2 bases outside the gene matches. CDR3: CASSLVDRDYGYTF. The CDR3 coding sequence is TGTGCCAGCAGCTTGGTAGACAGGGACTATGGCTACACCTTC.

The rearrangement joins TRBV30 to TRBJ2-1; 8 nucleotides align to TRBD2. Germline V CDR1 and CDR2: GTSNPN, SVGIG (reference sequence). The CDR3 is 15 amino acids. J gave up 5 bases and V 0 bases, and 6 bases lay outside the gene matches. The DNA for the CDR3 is TGTGCCTGGAGTGTGGACGGGGGGGACCACAATGAGCAGTTCTTC. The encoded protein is CAWSVDGGDHNEQFF.

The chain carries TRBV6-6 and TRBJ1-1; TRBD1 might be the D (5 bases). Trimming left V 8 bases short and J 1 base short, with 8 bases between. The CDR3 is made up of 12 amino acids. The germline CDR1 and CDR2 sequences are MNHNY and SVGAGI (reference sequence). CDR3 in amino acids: CASEQANTEAFF. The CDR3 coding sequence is TGTGCCAGCGAACAGGCGAACACTGAAGCTTTCTTT.

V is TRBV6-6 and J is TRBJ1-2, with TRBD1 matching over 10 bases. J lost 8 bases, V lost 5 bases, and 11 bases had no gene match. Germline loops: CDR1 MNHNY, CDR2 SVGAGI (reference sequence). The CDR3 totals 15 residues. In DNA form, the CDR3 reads TGTGCCAGCAGTGACTGGACAGGGGGGGGCCAAGGCTACACCTTC. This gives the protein CASSDWTGGGQGYTF.

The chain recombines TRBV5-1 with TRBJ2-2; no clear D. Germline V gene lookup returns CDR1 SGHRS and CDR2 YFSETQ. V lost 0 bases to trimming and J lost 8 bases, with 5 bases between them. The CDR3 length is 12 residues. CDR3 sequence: CASSLAGGELFF. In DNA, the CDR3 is TGCGCCAGCAGCTTGGCAGGAGGGGAGCTGTTTTTT.

The chain's CDR3 is CASADIGNYGYTF. The CDR3 DNA sequence: TGTGCCAGCGCAGACATAGGTAACTATGGCTACACCTTC. This chain joins TRBV28 and TRBJ1-2; D remains unclear. Trimming left V 8 bases short and J 1 base short, with 11 bases between. The CDR3 extends over 13 amino acids. Germline V gives CDR1 MDHEN, CDR2 SYDVKM.